The 32 T cell receptor beta chains presented below share a single source sample, sequenced in a study of T cell repertoires in cytomegalovirus infection. Each CDR3 protein is one row after TCRdb ran MiXCR on the reads. The sample has around 230,000 distinct CDR3 sequences, 35% to 45% seen once. These TCRs' antigens remain unknown. Sequenced material: CD8+ T cells from cultured PBMCs, taken from culture after CMV antigen stimulation. The receptors here all came from a human donor in good health (CMV status not recorded). Some clones in this sample may be carry-over from other donors' samples.

This sequence joins TRBV4-1 and TRBJ1-2; D unclear. V dropped 0 bases and J dropped 6 bases, with 11 bases sitting between them. In germline, CDR1 is MGHRA, CDR2 YSYEKL. This CDR3 region has 14 residues. CDR3 amino acids: CASSQDTSVDGYTF. The DNA for the CDR3 is TGCGCCAGCAGCCAAGACACCAGTGTGGATGGCTACACCTTC.

This clonotype appeared a few times. V gene TRBV28 combines with J gene TRBJ2-1, with 7 bases fitting TRBD1. This CDR3 is built from 12 residues. The germline CDR1 and CDR2 sequences are MDHEN and SYDVKM. Trimming removed 4 bases from V and 11 bases from J; junction bases left unmatched: 5. CDR3 nucleotides: TGTGCCAGCAGTTCGGGACAGAAAAAGCAGTTCTTC. This translates into CASSSGQKKQFF.

The chain is built from TRBV7-9 and TRBJ2-2; D is uncertain. Germline assignment: CDR1 SEHNR and CDR2 FQNEAQ (reference sequence). The CDR3 extends over 12 amino acids. V was trimmed by 8 bases and J by 3 bases, leaving 7 bases between them. CDR3 DNA: TGTGCCAGCCCCAGACACACCGGGGAGCTGTTTTTT. This gives the protein CASPRHTGELFF.

This clonotype occurred a few times. V is TRBV29-1 and J is TRBJ2-3; possible D gene TRBD2, 7 bases. Germline V gene data show CDR1 as SQVTM and CDR2 as ANQGSEA. The CDR3 sequence is 15 residues long. V lost 1 base and J 2 bases, leaving 13 bases between the germline ends. CDR3 DNA: TGCAGCGTTGAAGCAAGGGGGGGGCTCACAGATACGCAGTATTTT. Translating it yields CSVEARGGLTDTQYF.

The chain is built from TRBV11-2 and TRBJ2-2, with TRBD1 matching 7 bases. With V trimmed by 0 bases and J by 4 bases, 14 bases remained unmatched. Germline CDR1 reads SGHAT; CDR2 reads FQNNGV. This CDR3 region has 19 residues. The CDR3 loop is CASSLEGARQGIGTGELFF. CDR3 bases: TGTGCCAGCAGCTTAGAGGGGGCCCGACAGGGTATCGGCACCGGGGAGCTGTTTTTT.

The chain links TRBV7-2 to TRBJ1-2; D gene uncertain. This CDR3 has 18 residues. Trimming cost V 1 base and J 0 bases, with 18 bases left between them. Germline CDR1 reads SGHTA; CDR2 reads FQGNSA. The CDR3 DNA sequence: TGTGCCAGCAGCTTAGATTCGGGGTTGGCAGGAGCTAACTATGGCTACACCTTC. Its translation is CASSLDSGLAGANYGYTF.

The chain has TRBV9 and TRBJ1-1; TRBD1 aligns across 7 bases. CDR3 length equals 15 residues. Germline CDR1 and CDR2: SGDLS and YYNGEE. J lost 3 bases, V lost 2 bases, and 7 bases had no gene match. The CDR3 nucleotides read TGTGCCAGCAGCGTTACAGGGGCTTGGGACACTGAAGCTTTCTTT. Translated, it gives CASSVTGAWDTEAFF.

This clonotype was counted ten times or more. The chain combines TRBV11-3 with TRBJ2-3; 8 bases are shared with TRBD2. The CDR3 is 16 residues long. J was trimmed by 0 bases and V by 6 bases; bases with no gene match: 8. Germline V gives CDR1 SGHNT, CDR2 YENEEA. DNA of the CDR3: TGTGCCAGCAGTTTAAGGGCTAGCGGGAGCACAGATACGCAGTATTTT. Protein sequence: CASSLRASGSTDTQYF.

This chain connects TRBV25-1 to TRBJ2-2, with 9 bases matching TRBD1. The CDR3 is made up of 15 amino acids. Losses at the gene ends were 8 bases for V and 7 bases for J; bases not matched to a gene: 11. Looked up from germline, CDR1 is MGHDK and CDR2 is SYGVNS. In nucleotides, the CDR3 is TGTGCCAGCCAAGCCCGGGGACAGGGCCTCGGGGAGCTGTTTTTT. Protein: CASQARGQGLGELFF.

The V call is TRBV20-1, the J call TRBJ2-3; the match to TRBD2 covers 8 bases. V was clipped by 2 bases and J by 2 bases; unmatched bases: 12. CDR3 length equals 17 residues. CDR1 is DFQATT, CDR2 SNEGSKA, per germline (reference sequence). The CDR3 nucleotides are TGCAGTGCTAGACCGTATCTGGCGGGAGGCCTCACAGATACGCAGTATTTT. This encodes CSARPYLAGGLTDTQYF.

The genes are TRBV30 and TRBJ2-3; 7 bases match TRBD1. Germline V CDR1 and CDR2: GTSNPN, SVGIG (reference sequence). The CDR3 spans 15 residues. V trimming: 3 bases; J trimming: 0 bases; junction bases outside the gene matches: 6. As DNA, the CDR3 is TGTGCCTGGAGCAGGGGGAGAGTTAGCACAGATACGCAGTATTTT. Its protein is CAWSRGRVSTDTQYF.

J is TRBJ2-6 and V is TRBV11-2; D might be TRBD2 (6 bases). The V end lost 4 bases, the J end lost 0 bases, and 19 bases lay between the germline ends. Germline loops: CDR1 SGHAT, CDR2 FQNNGV. The CDR3 is 19 residues long. The CDR3 here is CASSSAGFTVRSGANVLTF. The CDR3 DNA is TGTGCCAGCAGCTCGGCGGGGTTCACAGTCCGCTCTGGGGCCAACGTCCTGACTTTC.

The chain couples TRBV11-2 to TRBJ2-1, with D maybe TRBD2 (5 bases). The CDR3 totals 14 residues. Germline V CDR1 and CDR2: SGHAT, FQNNGV. V lost 1 base to trimming and J lost 9 bases, with 13 bases between them. CDR3 protein: CASSLARGFAEQFF. DNA of the CDR3: TGTGCCAGCAGCTTAGCACGGGGATTCGCTGAGCAGTTCTTC.

This clonotype occurred a few times. The rearrangement uses TRBV6-6 and TRBJ2-1; 12 bases map to TRBD1. J was trimmed by 10 bases and V by 0 bases; bases with no gene match: 7. Germline V CDR1 and CDR2: MNHNY, SVGAGI (reference sequence). The CDR3 extends over 16 amino acids. Here the CDR3 reads CASSYSVGQGAWEQFF. The DNA of the CDR3 is TGTGCCAGCAGTTACTCCGTGGGACAGGGGGCATGGGAGCAGTTCTTC.

The V and J genes are TRBV5-1 and TRBJ2-2; 9 bases are shared with TRBD1. Germline V gene sequence: CDR1 SGHRS, CDR2 YFSETQ. J gave up 7 bases and V 4 bases, and 11 bases lay outside the gene matches. This CDR3 has 16 amino acids. The CDR3 coding sequence is TGCGCCAGCAGCCCTCGCGACAGGGGGAGGATCGGGGAGCTGTTTTTT. Translating it yields CASSPRDRGRIGELFF. The full variable domain, in which reference TRBV5-1 and TRBJ2-2 provide the parts outside the CDR3, is KAGVTQTPRYLIKTRGQQVTLSCSPISGHRSVSWYQQTPGQGLQFLFEYFSETQRNKGNFPGRFSGRQFSNSRSEMNVSTLELGDSALYLCASSPRDRGRIGELFFGEGSRLTVL.

The V call is TRBV2, the J call TRBJ2-7; 7 bases are a match to TRBD1. The CDR3 contains 13 residues. The germline gives CDR1 SNHLY, CDR2 FYNNEI. J lost 3 bases, V lost 9 bases, and 8 bases had no gene match. CDR3 amino acids: CARIAWDSYEQYF. Written as DNA, the CDR3 is TGTGCCAGGATTGCGTGGGACAGCTACGAGCAGTACTTC.

In this sample, this clonotype turned up once. The chain combines TRBV27 with TRBJ2-2; possibly TRBD1 or TRBD2 for D (5 bases each). Germline values: CDR1 MNHEY, CDR2 SMNVEV (reference sequence). V gave up 6 bases and J gave up 3 bases, with 17 bases separating them. This CDR3 contains 16 residues. The CDR3 here is CASSWKGTADTGELFF. In nucleotides, the CDR3 is TGTGCCAGCAGCTGGAAGGGGACCGCCGACACCGGGGAGCTGTTTTTT.

The gene calls are TRBV4-1 and TRBJ2-1; the match to TRBD2 covers 13 bases. J lost 5 bases, V lost 1 base, and 5 bases had no gene match. Germline loops: CDR1 MGHRA, CDR2 YSYEKL. CDR3 length: 17 residues. The CDR3 is CASSQVNGLAGDNEQFF. The CDR3 nucleotides read TGCGCCAGCAGCCAAGTCAACGGACTAGCGGGGGACAATGAGCAGTTCTTC.

The genes are TRBV10-3 and TRBJ2-2, with D possibly matching TRBD1 (6 bases). The V end lost 0 bases, the J end lost 1 base, and 9 bases lay between the germline ends. CDR3 length equals 16 residues. Germline CDR1 reads ENHRY; CDR2 reads SYGVKD. The CDR3 DNA follows: TGTGCCATCAGTGAGTCAACAGGGCTGAACACCGGGGAGCTGTTTTTT. Protein: CAISESTGLNTGELFF.

The J gene is TRBJ2-1, the V gene TRBV4-2; TRBD2 is a possible D gene (5 bases). V dropped 6 bases and J dropped 0 bases, with 15 bases sitting between them. From germline, CDR1 is LGHNA and CDR2 YNFKEQ. The CDR3 runs 16 residues. The CDR3: CASRDLVESSYNEQFF. DNA of the CDR3: TGTGCCAGCAGGGACTTAGTCGAGAGCTCCTACAATGAGCAGTTCTTC.

The rearrangement joins TRBV28 to TRBJ1-6; TRBD1 matches 8 bases. In germline, CDR1 is MDHEN, CDR2 SYDVKM. The CDR3 covers 16 residues. Germline trimming cut 6 bases from V and 8 bases from J; bases unmatched to any gene: 12. The CDR3 nucleotides read TGTGCCAGCAGATCCCTCGACAGGGGTAGTTATTCACCCCTCCACTTT. It encodes CASRSLDRGSYSPLHF.

This clonotype has at least ten counts. The chain uses TRBV11-3 and TRBJ2-1; perhaps TRBD1 as D (6 bases). The germline V gene encodes CDR1 SGHNT and CDR2 YENEEA. V lost 0 bases and J lost 0, with 9 bases in between. There are 16 residues in the CDR3. CDR3 bases: TGTGCCAGCAGCTTAGATCAGGGGTTCTCCTACAATGAGCAGTTCTTC. It encodes CASSLDQGFSYNEQFF.

The chain uses TRBV12-3 or TRBV12-4 and TRBJ2-7; 11 bases align to TRBD2. V was clipped by 3 bases and J by 1 base; unmatched bases: 2. The CDR3 is 15 amino acids. CDR3 sequence (DNA): TGTGCCAGCAGTTTCAGACTAGCGGGATCCTACGAGCAGTACTTC. It translates to CASSFRLAGSYEQYF.

The chain couples TRBV2 to TRBJ1-1, with a tentative D call TRBD1 (6 bases). Trimming shortened V by 0 bases and J by 5 bases, and 13 bases separated the two germline ends. Germline loops: CDR1 SNHLY, CDR2 FYNNEI. The CDR3 covers 15 residues. Here the CDR3 reads CASSEAQGIKTEAFF. The CDR3 DNA reads as TGTGCCAGCAGTGAAGCACAGGGTATTAAGACTGAAGCTTTCTTT.

The chain is built from TRBV25-1 and TRBJ2-3; tentative D call: TRBD1 (6 bases). There are 17 residues in the CDR3. V lost 1 base and J lost 3, with 17 bases in between. Looked up from germline, CDR1 is MGHDK and CDR2 is SYGVNS. In DNA, the CDR3 is TGTGCCAGCAGTGAATCTCACAGGGTTTTGGTGACAGATACGCAGTATTTT. Encoded protein: CASSESHRVLVTDTQYF. Together with reference TRBV25-1 and TRBJ2-3, the CDR3 gives the full variable domain: EADIYQTPRYLVIGTGKKITLECSQTMGHDKMYWYQQDPGMELHLIHYSYGVNSTEKGDLSSESTVSRIRTEHFPLTLESARPSHTSQYLCASSESHRVLVTDTQYFGPGTRLTVL.

V usage is TRBV20-1 and J usage is TRBJ1-3, with a tentative D call TRBD1 (5 bases). Deletions cut 3 bases from V and 2 bases from J, with 11 bases between. CDR1 DFQATT and CDR2 SNEGSKA come from the germline V gene (reference sequence). This CDR3 comprises 14 residues. The CDR3 reads CSARTVLAGNTIYF. CDR3 coding DNA: TGCAGTGCTAGGACAGTACTAGCTGGAAACACCATATATTTT.

This clonotype turned up a few times. This chain links TRBV29-1 with TRBJ2-1; possibly TRBD2 for D (5 bases). Trimming pared 4 bases from V and 4 bases from J, leaving 11 bases between. CDR3 length: 13 amino acids. Per germline, CDR1 SQVTM and CDR2 ANQGSEA. CDR3 protein: CSVGGAAYNEQFF. The DNA for the CDR3 is TGCAGCGTTGGGGGAGCGGCTTACAATGAGCAGTTCTTC.

A remark on this clonotype: At one end, the junction sequence differs from germline, possibly due to a read error. The rearrangement uses TRBV7-7 and TRBJ2-1; a weak D match, TRBD2 (5 bases). CDR1 is SSHAT, CDR2 FNYEAQ, per germline (reference sequence). The CDR3 is 14 amino acids. DNA of the CDR3: TGTGCTAGCAGCTTAGGAGGACCAGTTAATGAGCAGTTCTTC. It codes for CASSLGGPVNEQFF.

The chain links TRBV29-1 to TRBJ2-7, with TRBD1 matching 9 bases. Trimming at V came to 4 bases and at J to 3 bases, leaving 4 bases not matched to a gene. The germline CDR1 and CDR2 sequences are SQVTM and ANQGSEA. The CDR3 runs to 13 residues. As DNA, the CDR3 is TGCAGCGTTGGGACAGGGGCGGTCTACGAGCAGTACTTC. Protein product: CSVGTGAVYEQYF.

The J gene is TRBJ2-3, the V gene TRBV20-1, with 7 bases identical to TRBD2. The CDR3 covers 20 residues. In germline, CDR1 is DFQATT, CDR2 SNEGSKA (reference sequence). V gave up 2 bases and J gave up 0 bases; unmatched junction bases: 20. The CDR3 DNA sequence: TGCAGTGCTAGACCTGACTGGCGGGAGCGCAACCCCCGGAGCACAGATACGCAGTATTTT. It yields the protein CSARPDWRERNPRSTDTQYF.

V and J are TRBV20-1 and TRBJ2-5, with a possible D match to TRBD2 (5 bases). V lost 4 bases to trimming and J lost 1 base, with 16 bases between them. This CDR3 comprises 15 residues. Germline V lookup: CDR1 DFQATT, CDR2 SNEGSKA (reference sequence). The CDR3 sequence is CSAKVWGVSQETQYF. The CDR3 DNA reads TGCAGTGCTAAGGTTTGGGGAGTATCCCAAGAGACCCAGTACTTC.

This clonotype was counted only a few times. J is TRBJ1-1 and V is TRBV19; D unresolved. This CDR3 is 14 amino acids long. With 1 base removed from V and 1 base from J, the gap between germline ends came to 7 bases. CDR1 is LNHDA and CDR2 is SQIVND in the germline V gene (reference sequence). In DNA, the CDR3 is TGTGCCAGTAGTATAGTGAGGACGAACACTGAAGCTTTCTTT. Residues: CASSIVRTNTEAFF. The full variable domain, in which reference TRBV19 and TRBJ1-1 provide the parts outside the CDR3, is DGGITQSPKYLFRKEGQNVTLSCEQNLNHDAMYWYRQDPGQGLRLIYYSQIVNDFQKGDIAEGYSVSREKKESFPLTVTSAQKNPTAFYLCASSIVRTNTEAFFGQGTRLTVV.